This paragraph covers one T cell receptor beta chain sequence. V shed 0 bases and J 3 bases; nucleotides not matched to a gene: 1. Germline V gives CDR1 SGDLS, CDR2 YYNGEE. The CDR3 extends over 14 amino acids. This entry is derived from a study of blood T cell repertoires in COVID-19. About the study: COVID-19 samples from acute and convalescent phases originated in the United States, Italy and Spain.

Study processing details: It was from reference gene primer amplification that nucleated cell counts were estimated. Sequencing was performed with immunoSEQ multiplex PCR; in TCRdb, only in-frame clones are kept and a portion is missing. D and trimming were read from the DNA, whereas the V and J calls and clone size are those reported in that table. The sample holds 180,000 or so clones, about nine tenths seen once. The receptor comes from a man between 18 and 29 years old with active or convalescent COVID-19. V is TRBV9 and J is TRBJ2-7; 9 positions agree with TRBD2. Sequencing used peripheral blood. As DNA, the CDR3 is TGTGCCAGCAGCGTAGGAGCGGGAGGCTACGAGCAGTACTTC. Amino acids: CASSVGAGGYEQYF. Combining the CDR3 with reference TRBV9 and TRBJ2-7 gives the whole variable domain DSGVTQTPKHLITATGQRVTLRCSPRSGDLSVYWYQQSLDQGLQFLIQYYNGEERAKGNILERFSAQQFPDLHSELNLSSLELGDSALYFCASSVGAGGYEQYFGPGTRLTVT.